Listed below are T cell receptor beta chains from one sample, sequenced in a study of OX40 agonist ivuxolimab in advanced cancers. Measured with immunoSEQ multiplex PCR; TCRdb has only the in-frame clones, and not every one. The sample contains 70,000 to 95,000 clones, roughly 90% of which appear only once. The material was CD4+ or CD8+ T cells sorted from blood, obtained in a trial of the OX40 agonist ivuxolimab. These receptors originate from an adult with an advanced solid tumor such as melanoma, head and neck, liver or kidney cancer. Both conserved end residues are part of each CDR3. The D gene is left open where the match is weak. Expanded clones get a size class; other rows say once, few or many, or leave the size out.

V	J	size	D	CDR3	DNA
TRBV6-5	TRBJ1-1	-	TRBD1	CASSPGQGTNTEAFF	TGTGCCAGCAGTCCTGGACAGGGGACGAACACTGAAGCTTTCTTT
TRBV18	TRBJ2-5	-	TRBD1	CASSPRTGGSETQYF	TGTGCCAGCTCACCAAGGACAGGGGGAAGCGAGACCCAGTACTTC
TRBV30	TRBJ2-3	-	-	CAWSTALGDTQYF	TGTGCCTGGAGTACGGCATTGGGAGATACGCAGTATTTT
TRBV5-1	TRBJ1-1	once	-	CASSFTGENTEAFF	TGCGCCAGCAGCTTTACAGGTGAGAACACTGAAGCTTTCTTT
TRBV29-1	TRBJ1-1	-	-	CSVANTEAFF	TGCAGCGTGGCGAACACTGAAGCTTTCTTT
TRBV7-2	TRBJ2-2	-	-	CASSLEGSTNTGELFF	TGTGCCAGCAGCCTAGAAGGTAGCACGAACACCGGGGAGCTGTTTTTT
TRBV18	TRBJ2-1	few	TRBD2	CASSQSSGGTYNEQFF	TGTGCCAGCTCACAATCTAGCGGGGGGACATACAATGAGCAGTTCTTC
TRBV7-2	TRBJ1-1	-	-	CASSLGQGSTEAFF	TGTGCCAGCAGCTTAGGGCAGGGGTCCACTGAAGCTTTCTTT
TRBV5-1	TRBJ2-3	-	TRBD1	CASSPGQGGDTQYF	TGCGCCAGCAGCCCGGGACAGGGTGGAGATACGCAGTATTTT
TRBV5-1	TRBJ2-7	-	-	CASSVSGLSSYEQYF	TGCGCCAGCAGCGTAAGCGGGCTTAGCTCCTACGAGCAGTACTTC
TRBV7-8	TRBJ1-4	-	TRBD1	CASSDRQGGPANEKLFF	TGTGCCAGCAGCGACCGACAGGGAGGGCCGGCTAATGAAAAACTGTTTTTT
TRBV7-8	TRBJ1-5	-	-	CASSLDSYSNQPQHF	TGTGCCAGCAGCTTGGACAGTTATAGCAATCAGCCCCAGCATTTT
TRBV29-1	TRBJ2-3	-	TRBD2	CSVKGLAASTDTQYF	TGCAGCGTAAAGGGACTAGCGGCGAGCACAGATACGCAGTATTTT
TRBV4-3	TRBJ1-2	-	TRBD1	CASSQDHTRDSNGYTF	TGCGCCAGCAGCCAAGATCATACCCGGGACAGTAATGGCTACACCTTC
TRBV29-1	TRBJ1-5	-	-	CSARLVNQPQHF	TGCAGCGCGCGTTTGGTCAATCAGCCCCAGCATTTT
TRBV5-1	TRBJ1-6	-	TRBD1	CASSLGQNNSPLHF	TGCGCCAGCAGCCTGGGACAGAATAATTCACCCCTCCACTTT
TRBV5-4	TRBJ1-4	-	-	CASSKTGLGPNNEKLFF	TGTGCCAGCAGCAAGACAGGACTCGGCCCCAATAATGAAAAACTGTTTTTT
TRBV5-4	TRBJ2-3	-	-	CASSLKGVVDTQYF	TGTGCCAGCAGCTTGAAGGGGGTAGTGGATACGCAGTATTTT
TRBV5-1	TRBJ2-2	-	-	CASSLGQNTGELFF	TGCGCCAGCAGCCTGGGACAGAACACCGGGGAGCTGTTTTTT
TRBV6-1	TRBJ1-1	-	-	CASSLQPTECEAFF	TGTGCCAGCAGTCTTCAACCGACAGAATGTGAAGCTTTCTTT
TRBV11-2	TRBJ1-3	-	-	CASSLVAASYGNTIYF	TGTGCCAGCAGCTTAGTGGCAGCCTCTTATGGAAACACCATATATTTT
TRBV5-1	TRBJ2-1	-	-	CASSLSVNEQFF	TGCGCCAGCAGCTTGTCAGTAAATGAGCAGTTCTTC
TRBV2	TRBJ2-5	-	TRBD2	CASSENASGAQETQYF	TGTGCCAGCAGTGAAAACGCTAGCGGGGCTCAAGAGACCCAGTACTTC
TRBV6-1	TRBJ1-4	-	TRBD1	CASSAPGQGEGNEKLFF	TGTGCCAGCAGTGCTCCGGGACAGGGGGAGGGTAATGAAAAACTGTTTTTT
TRBV27	TRBJ2-7	-	-	CATQTAGTTPYEQYF	TGTGCCACTCAAACCGCCGGGACGACCCCCTACGAGCAGTACTTC
TRBV5-4	TRBJ1-3	few	-	CASSTHDGVGGNTIYF	TGTGCCAGCAGCACTCACGACGGGGTGGGCGGAAACACCATATATTTT
TRBV30	TRBJ1-1	-	-	CAWSRGISVEAFF	TGTGCCTGGAGCCGAGGGATCTCGGTCGAAGCTTTCTTT
TRBV2	TRBJ2-7	-	-	CASRESPSPRQYF	TGTGCCAGCAGGGAGTCCCCCTCCCCGAGGCAGTACTTC
TRBV7-8	TRBJ1-1	-	-	CASSLAEGGRTEAFF	TGTGCCAGCAGCTTAGCGGAGGGGGGGCGGACTGAAGCTTTCTTT
TRBV20-1	TRBJ2-5	-	-	CSATSAQAQYF	TGCAGTGCTACCAGTGCCCAGGCCCAGTACTTC
TRBV28	TRBJ1-5	-	TRBD1	CASSLWGGQEAYYSNQPQHF	TGTGCCAGCAGTTTATGGGGGGGACAGGAAGCGTATTATAGCAATCAGCCCCAGCATTTT
TRBV7-7	TRBJ2-3	-	TRBD1	CASSPALGGSDTQYF	TGTGCCAGCAGCCCAGCTTTAGGGGGCTCAGATACGCAGTATTTT
TRBV30	TRBJ1-3	-	-	CAWSVGTGDTIYF	TGTGCCTGGAGTGTGGGGACTGGGGACACCATATATTTT
TRBV28	TRBJ1-2	-	-	CASSSRDNYGYTF	TGTGCCAGCAGTAGCCGGGATAACTATGGCTACACCTTC
TRBV5-1	TRBJ2-5	-	-	CASSFNPSAEETQYF	TGCGCCAGCAGCTTTAATCCTTCGGCAGAAGAGACCCAGTACTTC
TRBV6-5	TRBJ2-5	once	-	CASSPPGQETQYF	TGTGCCAGCAGTCCCCCGGGCCAAGAGACCCAGTACTTC
TRBV2	TRBJ2-1	-	TRBD2	CASIPSGRAQNNEQFF	TGTGCCAGCATCCCTAGCGGGAGGGCCCAAAACAATGAGCAGTTCTTC